A single sample gave rise to the 29 T cell receptor beta chains below, sequenced in a study of vaccination and CD4 T cells after COVID-19. Indicated treatment: roughly ten-day PBMC culture with coronavirus spike peptide pools or control peptides (ViraFEST assay). Sequencing of DNA taken from cultured CD4+ T cells relied on the Oncomine TCR Beta short-read assay. TCRdb called the PCR reads again in MiXCR, with one record for every CDR3 protein. Of around 18,000 distinct CDR3 sequences listed, around half are singletons. No antigen has been identified for these receptors. The sample in question was CD4+ T cells from blood, cultured in vitro, obtained before SARS-CoV-2 vaccination. These receptor sequences come from a human donor who had recovered from COVID-19.

The chain joins TRBV6-1 to TRBJ1-2, with D maybe TRBD1 (6 bases). Deletions cut 5 bases from V and 8 bases from J, with 21 bases between. Germline-derived CDR1 and CDR2 are MNHNS and SASEGT. The CDR3 sequence is 15 residues long. The CDR3 spells CASSPPGVPSMGYTF. In DNA, the CDR3 is TGTGCCAGCAGTCCCCCAGGGGTACCCTCGATGGGCTACACCTTC.

The genes are TRBV19 and TRBJ1-5, with a weak D call TRBD1 (5 bases). CDR3 length: 16 residues. The V gene's germline CDR1 is LNHDA and CDR2 SQIVND (reference sequence). V lost 6 bases, J lost 0 bases, and 15 bases lay in between. The CDR3 coding sequence is TGTGCCAGTAGCCGGGACGGAGCTTATAGCAATCAGCCCCAGCATTTT. Amino acids: CASSRDGAYSNQPQHF.

The V and J genes are TRBV6-5 and TRBJ2-7, with a tentative D call TRBD2 (7 bases). The CDR3 covers 14 residues. Germline V gives CDR1 MNHEY, CDR2 SVGAGI. Trimming stripped 0 bases from V and 2 bases from J, with 8 bases between. This chain's CDR3 is CASSYSGGPYEQYF. The CDR3 coding sequence is TGTGCCAGCAGTTACTCGGGGGGGCCCTACGAGCAGTACTTC.

The V call is TRBV6-1, the J call TRBJ2-1; no clear D. This CDR3 region has 17 residues. V lost 6 bases, J lost 5 bases, and 23 bases lay in between. CDR1 MNHNS and CDR2 SASEGT come from the germline V gene. The CDR3 reads CASSSPGYRYRNNEQFF. In nucleotides, the CDR3 is TGTGCCAGCAGCTCTCCGGGCTACCGATATCGGAACAATGAGCAGTTCTTC.

This chain links TRBV2 with TRBJ2-3; TRBD1 matches 9 bases. The junction had 4 bases not matched to a gene; V was cut back by 6 bases and J by 3 bases. The V gene's germline CDR1 is SNHLY and CDR2 FYNNEI. This CDR3 region has 14 residues. CDR3 residues: CASSTGGGTDTQYF. The CDR3 coding sequence is TGTGCCAGCAGCACAGGGGGCGGAACAGATACGCAGTATTTT.

The chain uses TRBV6-1 and TRBJ2-3; TRBD2 aligns across 9 bases. Germline V gene data show CDR1 as MNHNS and CDR2 as SASEGT. J lost 0 bases, V lost 3 bases, and 4 bases had no gene match. CDR3 size: 16 residues. DNA of the CDR3: TGTGCCAGCAGTGAGCTAGCGGGATCTAGCACAGATACGCAGTATTTT. Translated, it gives CASSELAGSSTDTQYF.

The chain recombines TRBV20-1 with TRBJ2-3; TRBD2 aligns across 8 bases. V lost 0 bases, J lost 2 bases, and 7 bases stayed unmatched. The CDR3 totals 16 residues. CDR1 and CDR2 from the germline V gene are DFQATT and SNEGSKA (reference sequence). The CDR3 spells CSARDYSSGDTDTQYF. The CDR3 nucleotides read TGCAGTGCTAGAGATTATAGTAGCGGGGACACAGATACGCAGTATTTT.

In this sample, this clonotype turned up a few times. V usage is TRBV10-3 and J usage is TRBJ2-7; perhaps TRBD1 as D (6 bases). CDR3 length: 12 amino acids. In germline, CDR1 is ENHRY, CDR2 SYGVKD. With 6 bases removed from V and 5 bases from J, the gap between germline ends came to 11 bases. The CDR3 region is CAISVQGDEQYF. In DNA, the CDR3 is TGTGCCATCAGCGTACAGGGCGACGAGCAGTACTTC.

V is TRBV7-8 and J is TRBJ2-1; D perhaps matches TRBD1 (5 bases). The CDR3 runs 14 residues. Germline values: CDR1 SGHVS, CDR2 FQNEAQ. Deletions cut 7 bases from V and 5 bases from J, with 15 bases between. Written as DNA, the CDR3 is TGTGCCAGCAACCTTAGGGGTCTAAACAATGAGCAGTTCTTC. Its protein is CASNLRGLNNEQFF.

The chain has TRBV29-1 and TRBJ1-1; D is perhaps TRBD1 (6 bases). V lost 6 bases, J lost 1 base, and 9 bases lay in between. The CDR3 is 12 residues long. CDR1 and CDR2 (germline): SQVTM, ANQGSEA. The CDR3 here is CSVEGGNTEAFF. Written as DNA, the CDR3 is TGCAGCGTCGAGGGGGGGAACACTGAAGCTTTCTTT. Supplemented by reference TRBV29-1 and TRBJ1-1, the full variable domain reads SAVISQKPSRDICQRGTSLTIQCQVDSQVTMMFWYRQQPGQSLTLIATANQGSEATYESGFVIDKFPISRPNLTFSTLTVSNMSPEDSSIYLCSVEGGNTEAFFGQGTRLTVV.

The chain is built from TRBV7-9 and TRBJ2-3; unclear D gene. V gave up 5 bases and J gave up 0 bases, with 9 bases separating them. This CDR3 spans 14 amino acids. Germline V gene data show CDR1 as SEHNR and CDR2 as FQNEAQ (reference sequence). The CDR3 DNA reads TGTGCCAGCAGCCGAACAAGAAGCACAGATACGCAGTATTTT. It translates to CASSRTRSTDTQYF.

This clonotype showed up just once. The V gene is TRBV7-9, the J gene TRBJ1-6, with no clear D. The CDR3 spans 15 residues. V was pared by 2 bases and J by 6 bases, with 11 bases between. Germline V gene data show CDR1 as SEHNR and CDR2 as FQNEAQ (reference sequence). The CDR3 region has the DNA TGTGCCAGCAGCTTAACTCAGCAGTTTAATTCACCCCTCCACTTT. Translation gives CASSLTQQFNSPLHF.

This clonotype has a handful of counts. The rearrangement uses TRBV21-1 and TRBJ2-5; TRBD2, the table's D call, was not compared with the DNA. TRBV21-1 is classified as a pseudogene. The CDR3 is 16 amino acids. The CDR3 DNA sequence: TGTGCCAGCAGCAATAAGCGGGAGGGTCGTGAGGAGACCCAGTACTTC. Translating gives CASSNKREGREETQYF.

This chain links TRBV7-2 with TRBJ2-2; a weak D match, TRBD2 (6 bases). Germline CDR1 reads SGHTA; CDR2 reads FQGNSA. The CDR3 consists of 17 residues. V was pared by 6 bases and J by 0 bases, with 17 bases between. The CDR3 nucleotides read TGTGCCAGCAGGCACGGTAGGCGGGGCGCGAACACCGGGGAGCTGTTTTTT. Translating gives CASRHGRRGANTGELFF. Using reference TRBV7-2 and TRBJ2-2 for the parts outside the CDR3, the full variable domain is GAGVSQSPSNKVTEKGKDVELRCDPISGHTALYWYRQSLGQGLEFLIYFQGNSAPDKSGLPSDRFSAERTGGSVSTLTIQRTQQEDSAVYLCASRHGRRGANTGELFFGEGSRLTVL.

V and J are TRBV20-1 and TRBJ2-3, with TRBD2 as a possible D gene (6 bases). The CDR3 contains 14 residues. CDR1 and CDR2 (germline): DFQATT, SNEGSKA (reference sequence). V lost 6 bases and J lost 2, with 15 bases in between. The CDR3 DNA reads TGCAGTGCGCCCATAGCGGCAGACACAGATACGCAGTATTTT. Encoded protein: CSAPIAADTDTQYF.

The chain carries TRBV20-1 and TRBJ2-7; tentative D call: TRBD1 (6 bases). Germline values: CDR1 DFQATT, CDR2 SNEGSKA (reference sequence). Deletions cut 1 base from V and 9 bases from J, with 13 bases between. This CDR3 comprises 12 residues. CDR3 DNA sequence: TGCAGTGCTAGAGGACAGGATCTACGGCAGTACTTC. It yields the protein CSARGQDLRQYF.

The rearrangement uses TRBV6-1 and TRBJ2-3; 14 bases line up with TRBD2. Germline V lookup: CDR1 MNHNS, CDR2 SASEGT. V shed 6 bases, J shed 7 bases, and the junction held 6 bases outside the gene matches. The CDR3 sequence is 15 residues long. The CDR3 loop is CASRPGTSGRYTQYF. In DNA form, the CDR3 reads TGTGCCAGCAGACCAGGGACTAGCGGGAGATATACGCAGTATTTT.

V is TRBV7-6 and J is TRBJ2-5; tentatively, D is TRBD2 (6 bases). V lost 6 bases and J lost 2, with 16 bases in between. Germline loops: CDR1 SGHVS, CDR2 FNYEAQ. The CDR3 extends over 15 amino acids. CDR3 in amino acids: CASSPSGYEQETQYF. In DNA, the CDR3 is TGTGCCAGCAGTCCCAGCGGGTATGAACAAGAGACCCAGTACTTC.

This chain links TRBV10-3 with TRBJ2-1; TRBD1 or TRBD2 may be the D gene (5 bases each). The V gene's germline CDR1 is ENHRY and CDR2 SYGVKD. CDR3 size: 14 residues. V lost 7 bases to trimming and J lost 8 bases, with 18 bases between them. CDR3 sequence: CAIKGSFLVDEQFF. In DNA, the CDR3 is TGTGCCATCAAGGGGAGTTTCTTGGTTGATGAGCAGTTCTTC.

Only a few counts were recorded for this clonotype. The rearrangement joins TRBV6-1 to TRBJ2-5; D gene uncertain. The germline V gene encodes CDR1 MNHNS and CDR2 SASEGT. Trimming cost V 5 bases and J 4 bases, with 11 bases left between them. The CDR3 spans 13 residues. Here the CDR3 reads CASSPGPGETQYF. The CDR3 DNA is TGTGCCAGCAGTCCCGGTCCGGGAGAGACCCAGTACTTC.

The chain links TRBV7-2 to TRBJ2-3; D ambiguous. Trimming removed 2 bases from V and 2 bases from J, with 14 bases in between. This CDR3 has 16 amino acids. Germline values: CDR1 SGHTA, CDR2 FQGNSA. CDR3 nucleotides: TGTGCCAGCAGCTTACTGCTACGGCGGAACACAGATACGCAGTATTTT. As protein: CASSLLLRRNTDTQYF.

Only one count was recorded for this clonotype. This sequence joins TRBV5-4 and TRBJ1-3; no reliable D call. This CDR3 is built from 13 residues. Trimming took 3 bases from V and 3 from J, leaving 7 bases between them. From germline, CDR1 is SGHNT and CDR2 YYREEE (reference sequence). CDR3 DNA sequence: TGTGCCAGCAGCTCCGGGTATGGAAACACCATATATTTT. It translates to CASSSGYGNTIYF. Full variable domain (remainder filled in from reference TRBV5-4 and TRBJ1-3): ETGVTQSPTHLIKTRGQQVTLRCSSQSGHNTVSWYQQALGQGPQFIFQYYREEENGRGNFPPRFSGLQFPNYSSELNVNALELDDSALYLCASSSGYGNTIYFGEGSWLTVV.

The chain carries TRBV27 and TRBJ1-2; D is perhaps TRBD1 (5 bases). Germline-derived CDR1 and CDR2 are MNHEY and SMNVEV (reference sequence). The V gene lost 5 bases and the J gene lost 6 bases, with 19 bases spanning the gap. The CDR3 runs 15 residues. CDR3 region: CASSPRRGGLNGYTF. The DNA of the CDR3 is TGTGCCAGCAGTCCTCGGCGGGGCGGGTTAAATGGCTACACCTTC.

This clonotype was seen only a few times. The gene calls are TRBV25-1 and TRBJ1-5, with TRBD1 matching 9 bases. The junction had 17 bases not matched to a gene; V was cut back by 4 bases and J by 4 bases. This CDR3 has 19 amino acids. CDR1 is MGHDK and CDR2 is SYGVNS in the germline V gene. The CDR3 spells CASSVIRDRVFSWNQPQHF. DNA of the CDR3: TGTGCCAGCAGTGTAATCCGGGACAGGGTATTTTCATGGAATCAGCCCCAGCATTTT.

The genes are TRBV27 and TRBJ1-6; tentative D call: TRBD1 (5 bases). This CDR3 comprises 15 residues. Germline V CDR1 and CDR2: MNHEY, SMNVEV (reference sequence). V was shortened by 6 bases and J by 5 bases, with 14 bases between the two germline ends. The CDR3 DNA is TGTGCCAGCAGCCCGGGACGGGCTAATAATTCACCCCTCCACTTT. Amino acids: CASSPGRANNSPLHF.

This chain links TRBV7-9 with TRBJ2-1, with TRBD2 matching 7 bases. CDR1 is SEHNR and CDR2 is FQNEAQ in the germline V gene (reference sequence). The CDR3 has 16 residues. The junction had 11 bases not matched to a gene; V was cut back by 2 bases and J by 7 bases. CDR3 protein: CASSLLAGVSGNEQFF. CDR3 coding DNA: TGTGCCAGCAGCTTATTGGCGGGAGTAAGCGGGAATGAGCAGTTCTTC.

The chain couples TRBV20-1 to TRBJ2-5; TRBD2 matches at 13 bases. V trimming: 3 bases; J trimming: 4 bases; junction bases outside the gene matches: 11. This CDR3 contains 17 residues. Germline V gives CDR1 DFQATT, CDR2 SNEGSKA (reference sequence). The chain's CDR3 is CSARRTSGSSGLETQYF. The CDR3, as DNA: TGCAGTGCTAGGAGGACTAGCGGGAGCAGCGGGTTAGAGACCCAGTACTTC.

This rearrangement joins TRBV19 to TRBJ1-6; D remains ambiguous. The germline V and J ends were trimmed by 5 bases and 0 bases, with 8 bases remaining between them. CDR1 LNHDA and CDR2 SQIVND come from the germline V gene (reference sequence). CDR3 size: 15 residues. The CDR3 region has the DNA TGTGCCAGTAGTCCAGAGAGCTCCTATAATTCACCCCTCCACTTT. It is translated as CASSPESSYNSPLHF.

V gene TRBV4-1 combines with J gene TRBJ2-6; D gene ambiguous. V lost 4 bases, J lost 0 bases, and 10 bases lay in between. CDR3 length: 16 residues. Looked up from germline, CDR1 is MGHRA and CDR2 is YSYEKL. The CDR3 region is CASSPTESSGANVLTF. The CDR3 DNA reads TGCGCCAGCAGCCCTACCGAGAGCTCTGGGGCCAACGTCCTGACTTTC.